The 27 T cell receptor beta chains below come from one sample, sequenced in a study of regulatory dendritic cells for organ transplantation. CFSE-labeled sorted T cells met regulatory or mature dendritic cells for more than four days. TCRdb keeps only in-frame clones here, not all; method: immunoSEQ multiplex PCR. Of about 10,000 clones in the sample, about 85% are singletons; the top ten hold 2.5% to 3%. Their antigens remain unidentified. Sequenced material: memory CD4+ T cells from blood cultured with dendritic cells. As for subset: CD45RO+ memory T cells. Receptors originate from a human donor in good health.

The chain joins TRBV5-1 to TRBJ1-1; D possibly corresponds to TRBD1 (6 bases). The germline gives CDR1 SGHRS, CDR2 YFSETQ. This CDR3 has 15 amino acids. Trimming took 4 bases from V and 5 from J, leaving 18 bases between them. The CDR3 coding sequence is TGCGCCAGCAGCCTCAGTGGGGCAGGGGTAACTGAAGCTTTCTTT. Translation: CASSLSGAGVTEAFF.

This chain joins TRBV5-4 and TRBJ1-2, with 9 bases matching TRBD1. Germline CDR1 is SGHNT and CDR2 is YYREEE (reference sequence). This CDR3 comprises 15 residues. V was pared by 0 bases and J by 5 bases, with 5 bases of the junction left unmatched. CDR3 sequence reads: CASSLDTGGGYGYTF. The CDR3 bases are TGTGCCAGCAGCTTGGATACAGGGGGCGGTTATGGCTACACCTTC.

CDR3 in DNA: TGCGCCAGCAGCCAAGATGACTCGAGCTCTGGGGCCAACGTCCTGACTTTC. This encodes CASSQDDSSSGANVLTF. The chain couples TRBV4-3 to TRBJ2-6; D remains unclear. Germline lookup yields CDR1 LGHNA and CDR2 YSLEER. V was trimmed by 0 bases and J by 0 bases, leaving 9 bases between them. This CDR3 is 17 amino acids long.

V usage is TRBV9 and J usage is TRBJ2-3, with 13 bases fitting TRBD2. This CDR3 has 15 residues. V lost 2 bases to trimming and J lost 4 bases; unmatched junction nucleotides: 1. Germline V gene sequence: CDR1 SGDLS, CDR2 YYNGEE. CDR3 amino acids: CASSVGTSGADTQYF. CDR3 nucleotide sequence: TGTGCCAGCAGCGTGGGGACTAGCGGGGCAGATACGCAGTATTTT.

The genes are TRBV29-1 and TRBJ1-4; no firm D call. The length of the CDR3 is 13 residues. With 4 bases removed from V and 8 bases from J, the gap between germline ends came to 14 bases. Germline V CDR1 and CDR2: SQVTM, ANQGSEA. This CDR3 reads CSVAPGAGEKLFF. CDR3 nucleotide sequence: TGCAGCGTTGCTCCGGGCGCGGGGGAAAAACTGTTTTTT. The full variable domain, its missing parts supplied by reference TRBV29-1 and TRBJ1-4, is SAVISQKPSRDICQRGTSLTIQCQVDSQVTMMFWYRQQPGQSLTLIATANQGSEATYESGFVIDKFPISRPNLTFSTLTVSNMSPEDSSIYLCSVAPGAGEKLFFGSGTQLSVL.

The rearrangement uses TRBV7-2 and TRBJ2-2; D not certain. Germline V CDR1 and CDR2: SGHTA, FQGNSA. The V and J ends lost 4 bases and 3 bases respectively, with 3 bases between them. The CDR3 consists of 12 residues. This CDR3 is CASSSDTGELFF. CDR3 nucleotide sequence: TGTGCCAGCAGCTCAGACACCGGGGAGCTGTTTTTT. The full variable domain, completed using reference TRBV7-2 and TRBJ2-2, is GAGVSQSPSNKVTEKGKDVELRCDPISGHTALYWYRQSLGQGLEFLIYFQGNSAPDKSGLPSDRFSAERTGGSVSTLTIQRTQQEDSAVYLCASSSDTGELFFGEGSRLTVL.

The chain links TRBV6-5 to TRBJ2-1; TRBD2 might be the D (6 bases). The CDR3 covers 15 residues. Per the germline V gene, CDR1 is MNHEY and CDR2 is SVGAGI. Trimming left V 5 bases short and J 4 bases short, with 15 bases between. CDR3 amino acids: CASSQKWDSYNEQFF. As DNA, the CDR3 is TGTGCCAGCAGTCAGAAGTGGGACTCATACAATGAGCAGTTCTTC.

The J gene is TRBJ2-7, the V gene TRBV28, with D tentatively TRBD2 (6 bases). Per germline, CDR1 MDHEN and CDR2 SYDVKM. The CDR3 spans 15 residues. V lost 8 bases and J lost 5, with 22 bases in between. The CDR3 nucleotides are TGTGCCAGCCATGCTCCGGGACGCGGGGTCAACGAGCAGTACTTC. Amino acid sequence: CASHAPGRGVNEQYF.

This clone appeared a few times. The gene calls are TRBV2 and TRBJ1-6, with D possibly TRBD1 on 6 matching bases. V was clipped by 4 bases and J by 2 bases, with 12 bases between them. Germline CDR1 is SNHLY and CDR2 is FYNNEI. This CDR3 spans 16 amino acids. Written as DNA, the CDR3 is TGTGCCAGCAGTGTAGGGGGTTGGACCTATAATTCACCCCTCCACTTT. It yields the protein CASSVGGWTYNSPLHF. Full variable domain (missing parts from reference TRBV2 and TRBJ1-6): EPEVTQTPSHQVTQMGQEVILRCVPISNHLYFYWYRQILGQKVEFLVSFYNNEISEKSEIFDDQFSVERPDGSNFTLKIRSTKLEDSAMYFCASSVGGWTYNSPLHFGNGTRLTVT.

The chain uses TRBV2 and TRBJ1-3, with D unclear. V was clipped by 2 bases and J by 0 bases, with 8 bases between them. There are 15 residues in the CDR3. CDR1 is SNHLY and CDR2 is FYNNEI in the germline V gene. This CDR3 reads CASSEQPSSGNTIYF. CDR3 DNA: TGTGCCAGCAGTGAACAGCCCAGCTCTGGAAACACCATATATTTT.

This chain links TRBV11-2 with TRBJ2-5; a weak D match, TRBD1 (5 bases). Germline CDR1 is SGHAT and CDR2 is FQNNGV. V gave up 1 base and J gave up 5 bases, with 11 bases separating them. The CDR3 extends over 14 amino acids. For the CDR3, the DNA is TGTGCCAGCAGCTTAGTGTCCAAGGGGGAGACCCAGTACTTC. The encoded protein is CASSLVSKGETQYF.

J is TRBJ2-3 and V is TRBV5-4; TRBD2 matches 11 bases. The CDR3 length is 16 residues. CDR1 and CDR2 from the germline V gene are SGHNT and YYREEE (reference sequence). V shed 7 bases, J shed 8 bases, and the junction held 15 bases outside the gene matches. CDR3 in amino acids: CASGRSGLAGGRTQYF. CDR3 nucleotides: TGTGCCAGCGGCCGATCCGGCTTAGCGGGGGGGCGTACGCAGTATTTT.

This chain links TRBV7-9 with TRBJ1-1, with 7 bases that match TRBD1. Germline V CDR1 and CDR2: SEHNR, FQNEAQ (reference sequence). V lost 4 bases and J lost 5; bases outside the gene matches: 7. The CDR3 is 14 residues long. The CDR3 DNA reads TGTGCCAGCAGCTCAGACAGGGAAATAACTGAAGCTTTCTTT. Its translation: CASSSDREITEAFF.

The chain recombines TRBV7-9 with TRBJ1-1, with D perhaps TRBD1 (5 bases). Germline lookup yields CDR1 SEHNR and CDR2 FQNEAQ (reference sequence). Trimming removed 3 bases at V and 1 base at J, with 9 bases between. The CDR3 has 14 amino acids. CDR3 in amino acids: CASSFTGTNTEAFF. For the CDR3, the DNA is TGTGCCAGCAGCTTTACCGGGACGAACACTGAAGCTTTCTTT.

The V call is TRBV28, the J call TRBJ1-5; D gene ambiguous. Germline assignment: CDR1 MDHEN and CDR2 SYDVKM. V was pared by 10 bases and J by 6 bases, with 13 bases between. This CDR3 contains 12 residues. CDR3 bases: TGTGCCACGGGTGTGGGCCGTCAGCCCCAGCATTTT. Translation: CATGVGRQPQHF.

This clone has just a few counts. The chain recombines TRBV28 with TRBJ1-5; TRBD1 agrees at 8 bases. The CDR3 sequence is 15 residues long. Trimming removed 3 bases from V and 6 bases from J; junction bases left unmatched: 7. CDR1 is MDHEN, CDR2 SYDVKM, per germline. The CDR3 nucleotides are TGTGCCAGCAGTTTGGGGACAGGTATGTCTCAGCCCCAGCATTTT. Its protein product is CASSLGTGMSQPQHF.

In the case of this clone: This CDR3 is also generated by other DNA sequences in the sample. The chain combines TRBV20-1 with TRBJ2-7, with 8 positions matching TRBD1. CDR3 size: 11 residues. Trimming removed 6 bases from V and 10 bases from J; junction bases left unmatched: 8. Germline assignment: CDR1 DFQATT and CDR2 SNEGSKA (reference sequence). The CDR3 loop is CSAGDRGEQYF. The CDR3 region has the DNA TGCAGTGCCGGAGACAGGGGAGAACAGTACTTC.

The chain carries TRBV6-6 and TRBJ2-7, with D perhaps matching TRBD1 (7 bases). The CDR3 spans 14 residues. The V gene lost 5 bases and the J gene lost 2 bases, with 13 bases spanning the gap. CDR1 and CDR2 from the germline V gene are MNHNY and SVGAGI (reference sequence). DNA of the CDR3: TGTGCCAGCAGTACTCAGGGGGGCACCTACGAGCAGTACTTC. This codes for CASSTQGGTYEQYF.

The chain carries TRBV6-5 and TRBJ1-2; D is ambiguous. Germline V gene lookup returns CDR1 MNHEY and CDR2 SVGAGI. The CDR3 is 15 amino acids. Trimming removed 0 bases at V and 6 bases at J, with 14 bases between. The CDR3 sequence is CASSYSGGRSHGYTF. CDR3 DNA: TGTGCCAGCAGTTACTCGGGAGGGCGGAGTCATGGCTACACCTTC.

The V call is TRBV15, the J call TRBJ2-7, with TRBD1 matching over 10 bases. V gave up 0 bases and J gave up 2 bases; unmatched junction bases: 1. The length of the CDR3 is 15 residues. Germline V CDR1 and CDR2: LNHNV, YYDKDF (reference sequence). The CDR3 DNA reads TGTGCCACCAGCAGAGAAGGACAGGGGGCCTACGAGCAGTACTTC. Protein product: CATSREGQGAYEQYF.

This chain's CDR3 is CASSQLAGDYNEQFF. The CDR3 DNA reads TGCGCCAGCAGCCAGTTAGCGGGGGACTACAATGAGCAGTTCTTC. This sequence joins TRBV4-3 and TRBJ2-1; TRBD2 matches 9 bases. Germline V CDR1 and CDR2: LGHNA, YSLEER. The V and J ends lost 3 bases and 3 bases, in that order; junction bases with no gene match: 3. This CDR3 region has 15 residues.

The chain joins TRBV5-1 to TRBJ1-2; D is unresolved. Germline V gene data show CDR1 as SGHRS and CDR2 as YFSETQ. The germline V and J ends were trimmed by 0 bases and 3 bases, with 9 bases remaining between them. The CDR3 has 14 amino acids. The CDR3: CASSLAVQDYGYTF. The CDR3 DNA is TGCGCCAGCAGCTTGGCCGTACAAGACTATGGCTACACCTTC. The full variable domain, its missing parts supplied by reference TRBV5-1 and TRBJ1-2, is KAGVTQTPRYLIKTRGQQVTLSCSPISGHRSVSWYQQTPGQGLQFLFEYFSETQRNKGNFPGRFSGRQFSNSRSEMNVSTLELGDSALYLCASSLAVQDYGYTFGSGTRLTVV.

V gene TRBV6-5 combines with J gene TRBJ1-2; weak D call: TRBD1 (5 bases). Trimming removed 5 bases from V and 10 bases from J, with 23 bases in between. CDR3 size: 15 residues. The germline gives CDR1 MNHEY, CDR2 SVGAGI. The CDR3 is CASSHLGLGPTIYTF. The CDR3 bases are TGTGCCAGCAGTCACCTAGGGTTGGGGCCAACGATCTACACCTTC.

The rearrangement uses TRBV7-2 and TRBJ2-1; no clear D. Trimming took off 1 base at V and 9 bases at J, with 10 bases between the two ends. CDR1 is SGHTA, CDR2 FQGNSA, per germline. The CDR3 length is 13 residues. The CDR3 reads CASSLDMKVEQFF. In nucleotides, the CDR3 is TGTGCCAGCAGCTTAGATATGAAGGTTGAGCAGTTCTTC.

The J gene is TRBJ1-2, the V gene TRBV14, with D possibly being TRBD1 (6 bases). In germline, CDR1 is SGHDN, CDR2 FVKESK. The CDR3 extends over 16 amino acids. The ends were cut back, 0 bases at V and 0 bases at J, with 11 bases in the middle. The CDR3 region has the DNA TGTGCCAGCAGCCAAGAAACAGGGTATTCTAACTATGGCTACACCTTC. It specifies CASSQETGYSNYGYTF.

The CDR3 loop is CAISDGRKSYEQYF. The CDR3 nucleotides read TGTGCCATCAGTGATGGGAGAAAGTCCTACGAGCAGTACTTC. The rearrangement joins TRBV10-3 to TRBJ2-7; tentatively, D is TRBD2 (5 bases). Germline lookup yields CDR1 ENHRY and CDR2 SYGVKD. The CDR3 covers 14 residues. V lost 3 bases and J 1 base, leaving 10 bases between the germline ends.

Comment on this clone: A junction end diverges from the germline sequence, so it may reflect a read error. The chain is built from TRBV5-6 and TRBJ1-6, with TRBD1 matching over 8 bases. The germline CDR1 and CDR2 sequences are SGHDT and YYEEEE. CDR3 length: 13 amino acids. CDR3 protein: CASSPGGSRGHIF. CDR3 nucleotides: TGTGCCAGCAGCCCAGGGGGGAGCAGGGGGCATATATTT.